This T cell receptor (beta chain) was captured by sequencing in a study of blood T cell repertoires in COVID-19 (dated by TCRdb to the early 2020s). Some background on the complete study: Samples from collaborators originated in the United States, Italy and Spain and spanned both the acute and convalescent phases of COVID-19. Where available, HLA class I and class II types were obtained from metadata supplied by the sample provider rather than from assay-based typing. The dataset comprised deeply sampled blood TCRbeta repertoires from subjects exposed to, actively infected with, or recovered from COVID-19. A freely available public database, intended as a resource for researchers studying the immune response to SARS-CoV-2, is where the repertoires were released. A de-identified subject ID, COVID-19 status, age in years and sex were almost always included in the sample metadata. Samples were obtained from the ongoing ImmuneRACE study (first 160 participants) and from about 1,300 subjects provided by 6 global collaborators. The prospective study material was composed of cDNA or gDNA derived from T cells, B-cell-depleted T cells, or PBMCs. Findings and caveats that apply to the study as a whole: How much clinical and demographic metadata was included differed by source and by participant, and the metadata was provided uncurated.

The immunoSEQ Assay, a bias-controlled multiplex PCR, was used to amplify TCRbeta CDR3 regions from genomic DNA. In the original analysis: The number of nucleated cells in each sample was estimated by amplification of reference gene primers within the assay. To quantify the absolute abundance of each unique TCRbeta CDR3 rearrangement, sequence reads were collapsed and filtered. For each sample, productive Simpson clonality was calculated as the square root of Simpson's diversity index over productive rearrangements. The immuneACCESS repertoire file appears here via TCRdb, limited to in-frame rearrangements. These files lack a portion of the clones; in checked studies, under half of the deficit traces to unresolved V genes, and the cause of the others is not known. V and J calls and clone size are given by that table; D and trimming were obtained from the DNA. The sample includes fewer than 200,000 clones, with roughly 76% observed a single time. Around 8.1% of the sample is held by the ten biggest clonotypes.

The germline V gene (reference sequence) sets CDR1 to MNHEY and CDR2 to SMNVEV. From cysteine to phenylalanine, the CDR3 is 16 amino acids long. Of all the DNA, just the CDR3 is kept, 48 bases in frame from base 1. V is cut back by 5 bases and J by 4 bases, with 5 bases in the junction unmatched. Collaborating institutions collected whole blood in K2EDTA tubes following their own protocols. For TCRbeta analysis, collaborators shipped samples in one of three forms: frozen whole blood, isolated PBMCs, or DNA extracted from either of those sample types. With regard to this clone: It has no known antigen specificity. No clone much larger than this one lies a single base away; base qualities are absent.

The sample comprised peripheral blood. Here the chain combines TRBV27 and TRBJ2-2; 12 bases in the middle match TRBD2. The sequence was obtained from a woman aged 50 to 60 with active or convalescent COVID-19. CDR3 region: CASSPGLAGFTGELFF. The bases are TGTGCCAGCAGTCCTGGACTAGCGGGGTTCACCGGGGAGCTGTTTTTT.